Each of the 18 T cell receptor beta chains below was sequenced from the same sample in a study of T cells in Graves' hyperthyroidism and ophthalmopathy. The TCR beta CDR3 regions underwent amplification using RNA transcripts as the source. First-round RT-PCR with HTBI primers amplified the TCR CDR3 region. TCRdb called the multiplex PCR reads again in MiXCR, with one record for every CDR3 protein. The table has 650,000 to 750,000 distinct CDR3 sequences, approximately 15% seen once. Sequencing input: blood. The source is a woman aged 18-29 years with Graves' hyperthyroidism.

This clonotype was picked up many times. The J gene is TRBJ2-1, the V gene TRBV12-3 or TRBV12-4; D not resolved. V lost 5 bases and J lost 6, with 14 bases in between. The CDR3 sequence is 14 residues long. CDR3 residues: CASSPPLMGNEQFF. The CDR3 region has the DNA TGTGCCAGCAGTCCTCCACTGATGGGCAATGAGCAGTTCTTC.

As to this clonotype: A read error may explain this, as a much larger clone is one base away. CDR3 sequence (DNA): TGTGCCATCAGTGAGTTAGCTGGGACGGTCGGCGCCTACAATGAGCAGTACTTC. It translates to CAISELAGTVGAYNEQYF. The rearrangement joins TRBV10-3 to TRBJ2-1, with D perhaps TRBD1 or TRBD2 (5 bases each). TRBJ2-7 explains the end of the DNA better; the J call may be wrong. The CDR3 runs to 18 residues. CDR1 is ENHRY and CDR2 is SYGVKD in the germline V gene.

This clonotype has a count of ten or more. The V gene is TRBV19, the J gene TRBJ1-1, with a possible D match to TRBD1 (5 bases). CDR1 and CDR2 (germline): LNHDA, SQIVND (reference sequence). Between the trimmed V and J ends, which lost 9 bases and 4 bases, there was a span of 15 bases. This CDR3 is built from 13 residues. The CDR3 nucleotides are TGTGCCAGCTCGCCCAGGGCGGGCACTGAAGCTTTCTTT. As protein: CASSPRAGTEAFF.

This clonotype was seen at least ten times. The V and J genes are TRBV2 and TRBJ2-7; 14 bases are shared with TRBD2. This CDR3 spans 15 amino acids. After removal of 0 bases from V and 6 bases from J, the junction contained 1 base not matched to a gene. CDR1 is SNHLY, CDR2 FYNNEI, per germline. CDR3 DNA: TGTGCCAGCAGTGAAGCAGGACTAGCGGGAGGCGAGCAGTACTTC. Residues: CASSEAGLAGGEQYF.

A few counts support this clonotype. The gene calls are TRBV6-1 and TRBJ2-1; 9 bases fit TRBD2. The ends lost 6 bases at V and 4 bases at J; junction bases unmatched: 7. Germline V lookup: CDR1 MNHNS, CDR2 SASEGT. The CDR3 consists of 15 residues. The CDR3 sequence is CASRKLAGSYNEQFF. The CDR3 DNA follows: TGTGCCAGCAGAAAACTAGCGGGCTCTTACAATGAGCAGTTCTTC.

V usage is TRBV28 and J usage is TRBJ1-1, with 7 bases lining up with TRBD1. The J segment lost 5 bases and the V segment lost 7 bases, leaving 19 bases of the junction unmatched. This CDR3 has 17 amino acids. Per germline, CDR1 MDHEN and CDR2 SYDVKM. CDR3 region: CASTTPWGDSRDTEAFF. For the CDR3, the DNA is TGTGCCAGCACCACCCCTTGGGGGGACAGTCGTGATACTGAAGCTTTCTTT.

The chain uses TRBV5-1 and TRBJ2-3; weak D call: TRBD1 (6 bases). Trimming pared 0 bases from V and 5 bases from J, leaving 13 bases between. The germline gives CDR1 SGHRS, CDR2 YFSETQ. The CDR3 loop spans 15 amino acids. The CDR3 coding sequence is TGCGCCAGCAGCTTGGGGGGGCGCCCGGGAGATACGCAGTATTTT. Residues: CASSLGGRPGDTQYF. Combining the CDR3 with reference TRBV5-1 and TRBJ2-3 gives the whole variable domain KAGVTQTPRYLIKTRGQQVTLSCSPISGHRSVSWYQQTPGQGLQFLFEYFSETQRNKGNFPGRFSGRQFSNSRSEMNVSTLELGDSALYLCASSLGGRPGDTQYFGPGTRLTVL.

This clonotype occurred many times. The chain couples TRBV6-1 to TRBJ2-7, with 9 bases aligning to TRBD2. There are 14 residues in the CDR3. J was trimmed by 2 bases and V by 7 bases; bases with no gene match: 6. The V gene's germline CDR1 is MNHNS and CDR2 SASEGT. CDR3 in DNA: TGTGCCAGCATCTCCCTAGCGGGACCCTACGAGCAGTACTTC. This translates into CASISLAGPYEQYF.

This clonotype was detected many times. This chain joins TRBV30 and TRBJ2-2, with D tentatively TRBD2 (5 bases). Germline V gives CDR1 GTSNPN, CDR2 SVGIG (reference sequence). CDR3 size: 15 residues. Trimming pared 2 bases from V and 1 base from J, leaving 11 bases between. The CDR3 reads CAWSPFSGNTGELFF. Written as DNA, the CDR3 is TGTGCCTGGAGTCCCTTCAGCGGGAACACCGGGGAGCTGTTTTTT.

V usage is TRBV20-1 and J usage is TRBJ2-5; 7 bases map to TRBD1. This CDR3 region has 12 residues. Trimming took 6 bases from V and 5 from J; bases not matched to a gene: 6. Germline V CDR1 and CDR2: DFQATT, SNEGSKA (reference sequence). The DNA of the CDR3 is TGCAGTGCCCCGACAGGGAAGGAGACCCAGTACTTC. It yields the protein CSAPTGKETQYF.

The chain employs TRBV4-2 and TRBJ2-1; unclear D gene. V shed 0 bases and J shed 4 bases, with 10 bases lying between them. CDR1 and CDR2 from the germline V gene are LGHNA and YNFKEQ. CDR3 length equals 15 residues. The chain's CDR3 is CASSQDPTLYNEQFF. CDR3 coding DNA: TGTGCCAGCAGCCAAGATCCAACACTTTACAATGAGCAGTTCTTC.

This clonotype was seen at least ten times. This chain joins TRBV3-1 and TRBJ2-7; D is undetermined. Germline-derived CDR1 and CDR2 are LGHDT and YNNKEL (reference sequence). The ends were cut back, 4 bases at V and 1 base at J, with 8 bases in the middle. This CDR3 spans 13 amino acids. CDR3 loop: CASSPPHSYEQYF. The CDR3, as DNA: TGTGCCAGCAGCCCCCCCCATTCCTACGAGCAGTACTTC.

This clonotype was recorded at least ten times. The chain links TRBV18 to TRBJ1-2; the D is unclear. Trimming removed 3 bases at V and 5 bases at J, with 10 bases between. Germline CDR1 is KGHSH and CDR2 is LQKENI. This CDR3 spans 13 amino acids. CDR3 DNA: TGTGCCAGCTCACCTTCACAACAGTATGGCTACACCTTC. It yields the protein CASSPSQQYGYTF.

This clonotype was picked up many times. This chain joins TRBV28 and TRBJ1-5; tentatively, D is TRBD1 (5 bases). Trimming took 10 bases from V and 7 from J, leaving 20 bases between them. From germline, CDR1 is MDHEN and CDR2 SYDVKM. The CDR3 extends over 14 amino acids. The CDR3 DNA is TGTGCCACCCACGGAGGAGGGACGGGCCAGCCCCAGCATTTT. It translates to CATHGGGTGQPQHF.

Ten or more counts support this clonotype. J is TRBJ2-7 and V is TRBV3-1; D is unclear. Germline CDR1 and CDR2: LGHDT and YNNKEL (reference sequence). V was cut by 0 bases and J by 7 bases, with 10 bases left in between. The CDR3 is 13 residues long. CDR3 protein: CASSQEDTWEQYF. The CDR3 DNA reads as TGTGCCAGCAGCCAAGAAGATACCTGGGAGCAGTACTTC.

This clonotype has at least ten counts. This sequence joins TRBV2 and TRBJ2-1; D not certain. This CDR3 spans 12 amino acids. CDR1 is SNHLY, CDR2 FYNNEI, per germline. Trimming took 3 bases from V and 7 from J, leaving 7 bases between them. In DNA form, the CDR3 reads TGTGCCAGCAGTGACGATGAGAATGAGCAGTTCTTC. Encoded protein: CASSDDENEQFF. The full variable domain, its missing parts supplied by reference TRBV2 and TRBJ2-1, is EPEVTQTPSHQVTQMGQEVILRCVPISNHLYFYWYRQILGQKVEFLVSFYNNEISEKSEIFDDQFSVERPDGSNFTLKIRSTKLEDSAMYFCASSDDENEQFFGPGTRLTVL.

This clonotype was recorded many times. This chain links TRBV9 with TRBJ2-1, with TRBD1 identical over 7 bases. This CDR3 spans 15 amino acids. J lost 5 bases, V lost 3 bases, and 8 bases had no gene match. Germline V CDR1 and CDR2: SGDLS, YYNGEE. This CDR3 reads CASSATGRRNNEQFF. The CDR3 DNA is TGTGCCAGCAGCGCGACAGGGCGCCGCAACAATGAGCAGTTCTTC.

This clonotype came up many times. In nucleotides, the CDR3 is TGTGCCACCAGCACCTTACCCCACTCTGGAAACACCATATATTTT. Translated, it gives CATSTLPHSGNTIYF. The chain employs TRBV15 and TRBJ1-3; D remains unclear. This CDR3 spans 15 amino acids. The ends were cut back, 4 bases at V and 0 bases at J, with 10 bases in the middle. Per germline, CDR1 LNHNV and CDR2 YYDKDF (reference sequence). Using reference TRBV15 and TRBJ1-3 for the parts outside the CDR3, the full variable domain is DAMVIQNPRYQVTQFGKPVTLSCSQTLNHNVMYWYQQKSSQAPKLLFHYYDKDFNNEADTPDNFQSRRPNTSFCFLDIRSPGLGDTAMYLCATSTLPHSGNTIYFGEGSWLTVV.